A selection of T cell receptor beta chains follows, all from one sample in a study of blood T cell repertoires in COVID-19. Clones were read by immunoSEQ multiplex PCR, and TCRdb kept only the in-frame ones, dropping some. The repertoire has 130,000 to 150,000 clones, over 80% of them found once; the top ten carry approximately 2.7%. Sequenced sample: peripheral blood. The receptors were sampled from a woman aged 40 to 50 with active or convalescent COVID-19. Both conserved end residues are trimmed from each CDR3. D genes are given only for firm matches.

V,J,D,CDR3
TRBV3-1/TRBV3-2,TRBJ2-5,TRBD1,ASSQAGGGQETQY
TRBV4-2,TRBJ1-5,.,ASSQGGGWGPQH
TRBV6-2/TRBV6-3,TRBJ2-7,TRBD2,ASSSSGRAWSYEQY
TRBV28,TRBJ1-1,.,ASNTGHVSGTEAF
TRBV6-6,TRBJ1-1,.,ASRIGQGHTEAF
TRBV11-2,TRBJ2-3,.,ASSSRGSTDTQY
TRBV7-2,TRBJ2-7,TRBD1,ASSLGTGGVGEQY
TRBV10-3,TRBJ1-2,TRBD1,AIRAATGRINYGYT
TRBV16,TRBJ2-1,.,ASSQSTAGSYNEQF
TRBV30,TRBJ2-7,.,AWSVTREAYEQY
TRBV28,TRBJ2-7,.,ATRYYEQY
TRBV7-9,TRBJ2-7,TRBD2,ASSRWTSGGREQY
TRBV9,TRBJ1-1,.,ASSVQGSANTEAF
TRBV7-9,TRBJ1-5,.,ASSLGAGEGDQPQH
TRBV18,TRBJ2-1,.,ASSPLLGSSYNEQF
TRBV20-1,TRBJ1-1,.,SASPSSEAF
TRBV13,TRBJ2-3,TRBD1,ASSPTDRGITDTQY
TRBV5-1,TRBJ2-2,.,ASTRTASNTGELF
TRBV18,TRBJ1-1,.,ASSPTGSLLNTEAF
TRBV6-2/TRBV6-3,TRBJ1-6,TRBD1,ASSRPGTGVGNSPLH
TRBV27,TRBJ2-7,.,ASSLKEGNYEQY
TRBV19,TRBJ2-1,TRBD2,ASTPGGYNEQF
TRBV5-4,TRBJ1-2,.,ASSSALARAFGGYT
TRBV14,TRBJ1-1,TRBD1,ASSRQSTGGTEAF
TRBV28,TRBJ2-7,.,ASSLPRPGYEQY
TRBV5-4,TRBJ2-7,.,ASSLGGTYEQY